This T cell receptor beta chain stems from a study of Tregs in tolerant kidney transplant recipients. The assay was immunoSEQ multiplex PCR, and TCRdb's table has in-frame clones only and misses some. The sample records roughly 19,000 clones, about 71% being singletons. V lost 6 bases and J lost 2, with 17 bases in between. Germline CDR1 and CDR2: WSHSY and SAAADI. This CDR3 is 15 amino acids long. This clone occurred a few times. What it binds is not known. The study's findings and limits: Tregs expanded with activated donor B cells seemed most donor-specific.

The sequencing input was Tregs from blood cultured with allogeneic cells. This chain uses TRBV10-2 with TRBJ2-7; TRBD1 or TRBD2 may be the D gene (5 bases each). The origin of this receptor is a human donor in good health. The CDR3 bases are TGCGCCAGCAGGACTAACGTGTGGGGGACCTACGAGCAGTACTTC. It is translated as CASRTNVWGTYEQYF.